This TCR beta chain originates from a study of T cells in tumors after PD-1 blockade. Study details: No patient had prior checkpoint blockade, systemic immunosuppression, or radiotherapy within 4 weeks. Either cemiplimab 350 mg every 2 weeks or pembrolizumab 200 mg every 3 weeks was given.

A remark on this clone: Its target is unknown.

Study-wide findings and caveats: Blood contained about 42% of the tumor's TCR clonotypes.

Trimming took 6 bases from V and 14 from J, leaving 14 bases between them. CDR1 and CDR2 (germline): DFQATT, SNEGSKA (reference sequence). This CDR3 has 11 residues. Here immunoSEQ multiplex PCR was the method, and the copy in TCRdb shows in-frame clones only, minus some. The sample includes 45,000 to 60,000 clones, around 85% of them seen just once. The specimen was PBMCs, collected before anti-PD-1 therapy. This clonotype was sampled from a human donor with advanced basal cell or squamous cell carcinoma (not recorded which). The rearrangement uses TRBV20-1 and TRBJ1-6; D remains ambiguous. This chain's CDR3 is CSAPRGPTLHF. In DNA form, the CDR3 reads TGCAGTGCCCCACGGGGTCCCACCCTCCACTTT.